The next 14 T cell receptor beta chains were all read from a single sample in a study of regulatory T cells in long-lasting Graves disease. This sample's time point: newly diagnosed GD, antithyroid drugs for less than 3 months. Researchers made the TCR library from RNA that was extracted from PBMCs. Building the TCR beta libraries relied on iRepertoire HTBI primers, and CDR3 regions underwent Arm-PCR. TCRdb reprocessed the multiplex PCR reads with MiXCR, giving one entry per CDR3 protein. The sample includes roughly 260,000 distinct CDR3 sequences, around 18% of them seen just once. These data were also filed under a second study, of T cells in Graves' hyperthyroidism and ophthalmopathy.

The sequenced sample was peripheral blood mononuclear cells (PBMCs), obtained at new diagnosis, from a patient treated with antithyroid drugs. These receptors originate from a woman aged 25 to 39 with Graves disease.

A note on this clonotype: The limits of the CDR3 on the DNA are not certain, so only TCRdb's listed CDR3 is given. The chain combines TRBV20-1 with TRBJ2-5; TRBD1, the D gene given by the table, was not confirmed from the DNA. With termini counted, the CDR3 has 19 amino acids. In germline, CDR1 is DFQATT, CDR2 SNEGSKA (reference sequence). This CDR3 reads CSARRQNQPQHFGDGTQYF.

Comment on this clonotype: Given a much more abundant clone one base away, this may be a read error. This chain connects TRBV6-2 or TRBV6-3 to TRBJ2-7; maybe TRBD1 (6 bases). Trimming shortened V by 2 bases and J by 2 bases, and 13 bases separated the two germline ends. The CDR3 runs 15 residues. Germline lookup yields CDR1 MNHEY and CDR2 SVGEGT. CDR3 bases: TGTGCCAGCAGTTACAGGGACATGGGAGCCTACGAGCAGTACTTC. Its protein product is CASSYRDMGAYEQYF.

About this clonotype itself: A far bigger clonotype differs at one base, so this is likely a read error. V gene TRBV12-5 combines with J gene TRBJ2-3; D remains ambiguous. CDR3 length: 13 residues. CDR1 is LGHNT, CDR2 FRNRAP, per germline. This CDR3 reads CASGFQTNTETFF. CDR3 sequence (DNA): TGTGCTAGTGGTTTCCAAACGAACACTGAAACTTTCTTT.

This clonotype was observed at least ten times. The V gene is TRBV5-6, the J gene TRBJ1-4; D is ambiguous. The V and J ends lost 4 bases and 2 bases respectively, with 12 bases between them. CDR1 SGHDT and CDR2 YYEEEE come from the germline V gene. This CDR3 contains 15 residues. This chain's CDR3 is CASSLVGPTNEKLFF. In DNA form, the CDR3 reads TGTGCCAGCAGCCTCGTGGGCCCGACTAATGAAAAACTGTTTTTT.

This clonotype was seen a few times. V is TRBV6-2 or TRBV6-3 and J is TRBJ1-2; a weak D match, TRBD1 (5 bases). CDR3 size: 15 residues. From germline, CDR1 is MNHEY and CDR2 SVGEGT. Deletions cut 5 bases from V and 2 bases from J, with 15 bases between. CDR3 nucleotides: TGTGCCAGCAGTGAATACCAGGGACGGAACTATGGCTACACCTTC. It is translated as CASSEYQGRNYGYTF.

This clonotype was counted ten times or more. This chain connects TRBV20-1 to TRBJ1-1, with TRBD1 as a possible D gene (5 bases). CDR3 length: 11 amino acids. V lost 3 bases, J lost 6 bases, and 8 bases lay in between. Germline V gene sequence: CDR1 DFQATT, CDR2 SNEGSKA (reference sequence). DNA for the CDR3: TGCAGTGCTAGCCGGGGCCCTGAAGCTTTCTTT. It translates to CSASRGPEAFF.

This clonotype was detected ten times or more. The CDR3 bases are TGTGCCACCGAAGGCAGTGAACTCGCTGAAGCTTTCTTT. Amino acids: CATEGSELAEAFF. J is TRBJ1-1 and V is TRBV2; D is ambiguous. The germline V and J ends were trimmed by 10 bases and 6 bases, with 18 bases remaining between them. Germline CDR1 SNHLY, CDR2 FYNNEI. CDR3 length: 13 residues.

The chain employs TRBV6-9 and TRBJ2-6, with TRBD1 identical over 7 bases. This CDR3 has 19 residues. J was trimmed by 0 bases and V by 4 bases; bases with no gene match: 12. CDR1 is MNHGY and CDR2 is SVAAGI in the germline V gene. The CDR3 is CASSWDSAKEDSGANVLTF. CDR3 coding DNA: TGTGCCAGCAGTTGGGACAGCGCGAAAGAAGACTCTGGGGCCAACGTCCTGACTTTC.

This clonotype was observed many times. The genes are TRBV20-1 and TRBJ1-2; D perhaps matches TRBD1 (6 bases). Trimming took 6 bases from V and 6 from J, leaving 20 bases between them. The CDR3 runs 14 residues. The V gene's germline CDR1 is DFQATT and CDR2 SNEGSKA (reference sequence). CDR3 bases: TGCAGTGCCGTTCGGGAGGGGGGTGGAGATGGCTACACCTTC. Amino acid sequence: CSAVREGGGDGYTF.

This clonotype has at least ten counts. The chain recombines TRBV20-1 with TRBJ1-5; D gene uncertain. The CDR3 is 12 amino acids. The ends were cut back, 6 bases at V and 2 bases at J, with 8 bases in the middle. Germline-derived CDR1 and CDR2 are DFQATT and SNEGSKA (reference sequence). CDR3 sequence (DNA): TGCAGTGCAGAGAACGGCAATCAGCCCCAGCATTTT. Its protein is CSAENGNQPQHF.

The table lists this clonotype with many counts. The V call is TRBV20-1, the J call TRBJ2-1, with 10 positions matching TRBD2. With V trimmed by 2 bases and J by 2 bases, 3 bases remained unmatched. The CDR3 is 15 amino acids. CDR1 and CDR2 from the germline V gene are DFQATT and SNEGSKA (reference sequence). This CDR3 reads CSARPAGGTYNEQFF. In DNA form, the CDR3 reads TGCAGTGCTAGACCAGCGGGGGGGACCTACAATGAGCAGTTCTTC.

Concerning this clonotype itself: With only one base between it and a far larger clone, this is likely a read error. The CDR3 nucleotides are TGCGCCAGCAGCTTGGAGGGGGCACCCGGCGACGAGCAGTTCTTC. Translated, it gives CASSLEGAPGDEQFF. The rearrangement joins TRBV5-1 to TRBJ2-1; 7 bases map to TRBD1. V was clipped by 0 bases and J by 10 bases; unmatched bases: 10. CDR1 SGHRS and CDR2 YFSETQ come from the germline V gene. This CDR3 has 15 residues.

This clonotype was found many times. V and J are TRBV20-1 and TRBJ1-1; D might be TRBD1 (5 bases). V lost 1 base to trimming and J lost 0 bases, with 12 bases between them. CDR1 and CDR2 (germline): DFQATT, SNEGSKA (reference sequence). The CDR3 is 15 amino acids. Here the CDR3 DNA reads TGCAGTGCTAGAGTTCGACAGAAACTGAACACTGAAGCTTTCTTT. This gives the protein CSARVRQKLNTEAFF.

The genes are TRBV6-1 and TRBJ1-6, with a possible D match to TRBD1 (5 bases). The CDR3 length is 14 residues. CDR1 is MNHNS and CDR2 is SASEGT in the germline V gene. V lost 4 bases to trimming and J lost 11 bases, with 15 bases between them. The CDR3 DNA follows: TGTGCCAGCAGTGTCCGGGACTATAGTCCACCCCTCCACTTT. This translates into CASSVRDYSPPLHF.